This T cell receptor beta chain was identified in a study of blood T cells in healthy people across ages (dated by TCRdb to 2014 to 2015). Broadly, across the study: In model experiments, template switching captured about one uniquely barcoded TCR beta cDNA molecule for every two T cells. To track age-related changes in TCR beta repertoire diversity, the study relied on deep sequencing normalized with unique cDNA molecular identifiers. The donors were divided into four age groups: young (average around 16 years), middle-aged (approximately 42), aged (about 56) and long-lived (about 84). To avoid experimental bias, donors of different ages were randomly spread across the sequencing lanes. Two additional independent replicas of 1 million unique cDNA reads from the same blood draw were analyzed for two donors (one aged 18 to 30 and one aged 80 or older). General study outcomes and caveats: Estimates of total diversity based on one million sequenced T cells were considered lower bounds and underestimates. The percentage of naive T cells measured by flow cytometry correlated strongly with observed TCR beta diversity. Bulk unsorted PBMC profiling prevented conclusive comparison of naive and antigen-experienced compartments. The long-lived group showed more naive CD4+ T cells, fewer expanded clones and increased TCR diversity than the aged group, suggesting age selection. Observed TCR beta diversity per million T cells fell roughly linearly with age, and a significant reduction was already apparent by age around 36. Donor CMV infection status was unknown, potentially confounding age-related changes in expanded clonotypes.

Looking up the germline V gene (reference sequence) yields CDR1 LGHDT and CDR2 YNNKEL. Measured from the cysteine to the phenylalanine, the CDR3 is 14 residues long. Only the CDR3 portion is preserved as DNA: 42 bases, with reading frame beginning at the first base. Donors were 30 to 45 systemically healthy Caucasian individuals from Russia aged roughly 6 to 100 years. Approximately 9.3 milliliters of peripheral blood were drawn from each donor into EDTA-treated Vacutainer tubes. Ficoll-Paque density-gradient centrifugation was used to isolate PBMCs, with at least 7 million per sample. Total RNA was extracted from PBMCs with Trizol reagent, with at least 6 micrograms obtained per sample. For every donor, flow cytometry on a PBMC aliquot measured the percentage of naive CD45RAhigh/CD27high T cells. To note about this clonotype: The clone's antigen remains unknown. The sample holds no much larger clone one base away, and base qualities are not on file.

The library was obtained by 5' RACE. The data were produced on an Illumina HiSeq 2500. A second PCR of about 6 to 12 cycles was run with a J-beta primer mix and a sample-barcoded 5' primer. Each TCR beta cDNA molecule received a unique molecular identifier from a template-switch 5' adaptor carrying 12 random nucleotides. At least 2.5 million CDR3-containing paired-end reads were obtained from each sample. First-strand cDNA synthesis was performed from all RNA using the Mint cDNA synthesis kit, with priming by a TRBC-specific oligonucleotide. Following uracil-DNA glycosylase treatment, all cDNA underwent a first 18-cycle PCR with the universal primers M1SS and BC2_uni_R. Processing in the source paper ran as follows. Normalization of each sample was performed by random selection of 1 million high-quality reads, each carrying a distinct molecular identifier. Instead of being binned into consensus sequences, reads that shared molecular identifiers were thrown out. MiTCR, run with a Q25 quality threshold and the strictest error-elimination algorithm, handled CDR3 identification, clonotype clustering and error correction. A nonparametric unseen species model using Euler transformation provided a lower-bound estimate of total TCR beta diversity. Starting from the raw public reads, TCRdb applied fastp trimming at Q25, assembled clones with MiXCR and retained in-frame beta chains. A single entry per CDR3 protein holds the most common genes and DNA from its merged rows. Here the V and J calls rest on TCRdb's processing, not on the authors' analysis. Present in this sample are around 1.5 million distinct CDR3 sequences, about 40% of which were seen just once. Roughly 7.9% of the sample rests with the top ten.

The rearranged chain carries TRBV3-1 and TRBJ2-4, with the identity of the D gene unclear. The J call could be wrong; TRBJ2-7 is a better fit for the DNA end. This sequence originates from a woman aged 18-29 years in good health. The sample was blood. CDR3 reads: CASSRVGTLNEQYF. The DNA sequence is as follows: TGTGCCAGCAGCCGAGTAGGAACGCTTAACGAGCAGTACTTC.